These 23 T cell receptor beta chains were all obtained from the same sample, sequenced in a study of blood T cell repertoires in COVID-19. Sequencing was performed with immunoSEQ multiplex PCR; in TCRdb, only in-frame clones are kept and a portion is missing. Of 200,000 to 250,000 clones listed, around four fifths are singletons. The sample taken for sequencing was peripheral blood. The source is a man aged 25 to 40 with active or convalescent COVID-19.

The chain has TRBV19 and TRBJ1-1; TRBD1 matches 8 bases. The CDR3 is 15 residues long. Per germline, CDR1 LNHDA and CDR2 SQIVND (reference sequence). The J segment lost 3 bases and the V segment lost 4 bases, leaving 7 bases of the junction unmatched. In nucleotides, the CDR3 is TGTGCCAGTAGTAGATCGGACAGGGCTCACACTGAAGCTTTCTTT. Translating gives CASSRSDRAHTEAFF.

The V and J genes are TRBV5-8 and TRBJ1-5; D is unclear. Per germline, CDR1 SGHTS and CDR2 YDEGEE. V lost 3 bases to trimming and J lost 0 bases, with 10 bases between them. CDR3 size: 15 residues. The CDR3 nucleotides are TGTGCCAGCAGCTCAGGTTATTATAGCAATCAGCCCCAGCATTTT. Encoded protein: CASSSGYYSNQPQHF.

The count of this clone is one. The gene calls are TRBV11-3 and TRBJ2-7; TRBD2 might be the D (6 bases). The CDR3 runs 17 residues. Looked up from germline, CDR1 is SGHNT and CDR2 is YENEEA. V lost 0 bases and J 3 bases, leaving 18 bases between the germline ends. CDR3 region: CASSLDLDGWRGYEQYF. The CDR3 bases are TGTGCCAGCAGCTTAGACTTAGATGGTTGGCGGGGCTACGAGCAGTACTTC.

The chain recombines TRBV27 with TRBJ1-5; D is possibly TRBD1 (5 bases). Germline V gives CDR1 MNHEY, CDR2 SMNVEV (reference sequence). The CDR3 loop spans 14 amino acids. Trimming removed 6 bases at V and 8 bases at J, with 17 bases between. The CDR3 DNA follows: TGTGCCAGCAGCCCCGGGGCGGCGGGAAAGCCCCAGCATTTT. Amino acids: CASSPGAAGKPQHF.

The chain joins TRBV6-5 to TRBJ1-5; 7 bases align to TRBD1. Germline CDR1 is MNHEY and CDR2 is SVGAGI. Unmatched junction bases numbered 7, after V lost 8 bases and J lost 3 bases. The CDR3 sequence is 14 residues long. The DNA for the CDR3 is TGTGCCAGCCGGCCAGGGGGAACCAATCAGCCCCAGCATTTT. Encoded protein: CASRPGGTNQPQHF.

The V and J genes are TRBV6-5 and TRBJ1-2; 11 bases agree with TRBD1. Germline-derived CDR1 and CDR2 are MNHEY and SVGAGI. The CDR3 is 14 amino acids. J was trimmed by 7 bases and V by 7 bases; bases with no gene match: 8. CDR3 sequence (DNA): TGTGCCAGCACTGGACAGGGGGCTCTAGGTGGCTACACCTTC. Its translation is CASTGQGALGGYTF.

This chain links TRBV21-1 with TRBJ1-3; no check of the table's D call, TRBD1, against the DNA was made. TRBV21-1 is labeled a pseudogene. The CDR3 is 18 amino acids. This CDR3 is CASSIPGQGDASGNTIYF. Written as DNA, the CDR3 is TGTGCCAGCAGTATACCGGGACAGGGAGACGCCTCTGGAAACACCATATATTTT.

The chain employs TRBV19 and TRBJ1-3; no definite D call. Germline-derived CDR1 and CDR2 are LNHDA and SQIVND (reference sequence). The V and J ends lost 3 bases and 0 bases respectively, with 6 bases between them. The CDR3 contains 14 residues. DNA of the CDR3: TGTGCCAGTAGTATTAGCAACTCTGGAAACACCATATATTTT. Protein: CASSISNSGNTIYF.

This sequence joins TRBV7-9 and TRBJ2-1; possible D gene TRBD2, 6 bases. V was trimmed by 7 bases and J by 6 bases, leaving 19 bases between them. The CDR3 is 15 amino acids. Germline V gene sequence: CDR1 SEHNR, CDR2 FQNEAQ (reference sequence). For the CDR3, the DNA is TGTGCCAGCACCCCCAAAAGGAGGGTGGGCAATGAGCAGTTCTTC. Translation: CASTPKRRVGNEQFF.

This clone showed up just a few times. The genes are TRBV4-2 and TRBJ1-2; D remains ambiguous. Per the germline V gene, CDR1 is LGHNA and CDR2 is YNFKEQ. This CDR3 contains 16 residues. V was cut by 4 bases and J by 3 bases, with 18 bases left in between. As DNA, the CDR3 is TGTGCCAGCAGCCCACCCGATCTGGCAGCGCACTATGGCTACACCTTC. This encodes CASSPPDLAAHYGYTF.

The rearrangement uses TRBV4-2 and TRBJ2-2, with TRBD1 as a possible D gene (6 bases). Deletions cut 2 bases from V and 1 base from J, with 8 bases between. Per germline, CDR1 LGHNA and CDR2 YNFKEQ. The CDR3 runs 15 residues. The CDR3 DNA is TGTGCCAGCAGCCAACTGACAGGGAACACCGGGGAGCTGTTTTTT. It yields the protein CASSQLTGNTGELFF.

The gene calls are TRBV29-1 and TRBJ2-3, with TRBD1 identical over 7 bases. J was trimmed by 4 bases and V by 7 bases; bases with no gene match: 14. CDR1 SQVTM and CDR2 ANQGSEA come from the germline V gene. This CDR3 has 15 residues. The CDR3 DNA is TGCAGCGCCCGACAGGGAATGGTGCGAGCAGATACGCAGTATTTT. This gives the protein CSARQGMVRADTQYF.

This clone was found a few times. The CDR3 DNA is TGTGCCAGCAGTTTAGGGACTGGACCCAAGACCCAGTACTTC. Translating it yields CASSLGTGPKTQYF. The chain combines TRBV28 with TRBJ2-5; the D gene is possibly TRBD2 (6 bases). Germline CDR1 MDHEN, CDR2 SYDVKM. The V gene lost 2 bases and the J gene lost 6 bases, with 13 bases spanning the gap. This CDR3 region has 14 residues.

V and J are TRBV20-1 and TRBJ1-2; D gene unclear. The CDR3 runs 9 residues. Germline V gene sequence: CDR1 DFQATT, CDR2 SNEGSKA (reference sequence). The CDR3 is CSLREGYTF. The DNA of the CDR3 is TGCAGCCTTAGAGAGGGCTACACCTTC.

The genes are TRBV4-1 and TRBJ2-3; 14 nucleotides align to TRBD2. CDR1 is MGHRA, CDR2 YSYEKL, per germline. The CDR3 covers 20 residues. V shed 0 bases, J shed 2 bases, and the junction held 10 bases outside the gene matches. The CDR3: CASSQEMTSGRATDTDTQYF. Here the CDR3 DNA reads TGCGCCAGCAGCCAAGAGATGACTAGCGGGAGGGCCACGGACACAGATACGCAGTATTTT.

The sample holds a few counts of this clone. This chain connects TRBV15 to TRBJ2-5; TRBD1 matches 8 bases. With 0 bases clipped from V and 2 bases from J, the junction kept 8 bases outside the gene matches. This CDR3 contains 17 residues. Germline V lookup: CDR1 LNHNV, CDR2 YYDKDF (reference sequence). CDR3 nucleotides: TGTGCCACCAGCAGAGATCACGGACAGGGCGCTCAAGAGACCCAGTACTTC. Translating gives CATSRDHGQGAQETQYF.

This chain links TRBV14 with TRBJ2-5, with D perhaps TRBD2 (5 bases). The V gene lost 2 bases and the J gene lost 2 bases, with 9 bases spanning the gap. The CDR3 totals 14 residues. Germline assignment: CDR1 SGHDN and CDR2 FVKESK. The CDR3 DNA follows: TGTGCCAGCAGCCAACTCGGGGTACAAGAGACCCAGTACTTC. It specifies CASSQLGVQETQYF.

The CDR3 DNA is TGTGCCAGTAGTATGACAGGGGCCACCGGGGAGCTGTTTTTT. It yields the protein CASSMTGATGELFF. The rearrangement links TRBV19 to TRBJ2-2, with 8 bases that match TRBD1. The CDR3 extends over 14 amino acids. Germline loops: CDR1 LNHDA, CDR2 SQIVND (reference sequence). The J segment lost 4 bases and the V segment lost 3 bases, leaving 1 base of the junction unmatched.

The chain links TRBV5-8 to TRBJ2-1; tentative D call: TRBD2 (6 bases). The germline V and J ends were trimmed by 1 base and 5 bases, with 16 bases remaining between them. The CDR3 sequence is 16 residues long. CDR1 SGHTS and CDR2 YDEGEE come from the germline V gene. This chain's CDR3 is CASSLIIFLANNEQFF. CDR3 DNA sequence: TGTGCCAGCAGCTTGATTATCTTCCTAGCGAACAATGAGCAGTTCTTC.

The gene calls are TRBV4-3 and TRBJ1-3, with D unresolved. V was pared by 4 bases and J by 4 bases, with 20 bases between. Germline-derived CDR1 and CDR2 are LGHNA and YSLEER. The CDR3 has 17 residues. The chain's CDR3 is CASSPQPFDTGGNTIYF. In DNA form, the CDR3 reads TGCGCCAGCAGCCCTCAACCTTTCGACACTGGGGGAAACACCATATATTTT.

This rearrangement joins TRBV15 to TRBJ2-7; D may be TRBD1 (6 bases). The germline gives CDR1 LNHNV, CDR2 YYDKDF (reference sequence). The CDR3 runs to 15 residues. Deletions cut 0 bases from V and 0 bases from J, with 9 bases between. CDR3 sequence (DNA): TGTGCCACCAGCAGAGATCTAGGGGGCTCCTACGAGCAGTACTTC. It translates to CATSRDLGGSYEQYF.

In its sample, this clone was seen a few times. The chain carries TRBV9 and TRBJ1-2, with TRBD1 identical over 8 bases. Germline CDR1 and CDR2: SGDLS and YYNGEE. The CDR3 loop spans 14 amino acids. V lost 7 bases to trimming and J lost 4 bases; unmatched junction nucleotides: 9. CDR3 sequence: CASGSTGASYGYTF. In DNA, the CDR3 is TGTGCCAGCGGGTCGACAGGGGCGAGCTATGGCTACACCTTC.

The chain is built from TRBV7-2 and TRBJ2-5, with D perhaps TRBD2 (6 bases). This CDR3 is built from 12 residues. Looked up from germline, CDR1 is SGHTA and CDR2 is FQGNSA. V was clipped by 7 bases and J by 5 bases, with 11 bases between them. The CDR3 DNA follows: TGTGCCAGCACCCCCGCGGGGGAGACCCAGTACTTC. Protein product: CASTPAGETQYF.